This TCR beta chain is from a study of blood T cell repertoires in COVID-19. In the study overall: In each case, the material was cDNA or gDNA derived from T cells, B-cell-depleted T cells, or PBMCs.

A few counts support this clone. The CDR3 runs 13 residues. Germline-derived CDR1 and CDR2 are GTSNPN and SVGIG (reference sequence). Deletions cut 2 bases from V and 2 bases from J, with 7 bases between. Authors' methods: Amplification of reference gene primers provided the estimated nucleated cell counts. The protocol was immunoSEQ multiplex PCR, while the TCRdb copy is restricted to in-frame clones and leaves out a portion. V, J and clone size were drawn from that table, and D and trimming were deduced from the DNA. The sample lists 65,000 or so clones, roughly four fifths occurring once. This sequence joins TRBV30 and TRBJ1-5, with D perhaps matching TRBD1 (6 bases). The sequenced material came from peripheral blood. The TCR originated in a man older than 75 with acute or convalescent COVID-19. Here the CDR3 reads CAWSKGGNQPQHF. For the CDR3, the DNA is TGTGCCTGGAGTAAGGGGGGCAATCAGCCCCAGCATTTT.